This T cell receptor beta chain emerged from a study of spatial heterogeneity in lung cancer. Study-wide results and caveats: Tracking of tumor mutation counts was seen in expanded intratumoral alpha and beta TCR counts. Among tumor T cells, estimated coverage was around 7.4% for alpha chains and roughly 14% for beta chains.

The time point denotes: sample taken at primary tumor resection. The sequenced material consisted of unsorted whole RNA from tumor, nontumor lung or frozen PBMC. Relative to its sample, this clonotype is medium-sized. Its antigen is unidentified. Each CDR3 protein is one row after TCRdb ran MiXCR on the 5' RACE reads. The sample has around 15,000 distinct CDR3 sequences; 6.5% to 7% are singletons. The sequencing here drew on lung tumor tissue, taken at surgery. The sequence derives from a female donor with early-stage non-small cell lung cancer.

The CDR3 reads CASSSSGHTQETQYF. The CDR3 nucleotides are TGTGCCAGCAGCTCTTCGGGACATACTCAAGAGACCCAGTACTTC. The rearrangement uses TRBV7-2 and TRBJ2-5; TRBD1 is a possible D gene (6 bases). CDR1 SGHTA and CDR2 FQGNSA come from the germline V gene. CDR3 length equals 15 residues. Trimming took off 4 bases at V and 2 bases at J, with 14 bases between the two ends.